The 6 T cell receptor beta chains listed next were all sequenced from one sample in a study. MiXCR was run by TCRdb on the reads, yielding one entry per CDR3 protein. Among some 1,700 distinct CDR3 sequences listed, more than 6.5% were seen once. Source material: CD4+ T cells from peripheral blood. All receptors derive from a human donor with rheumatoid arthritis.

This clonotype counts as medium-sized. J is TRBJ2-5 and V is TRBV11-2; TRBD1 is a possible D gene (6 bases). Germline V CDR1 and CDR2: SGHAT, FQNNGV. The CDR3 consists of 14 residues. V was clipped by 1 base and J by 7 bases, with 13 bases between them. CDR3 sequence: CASSLGQGIVTQYF. CDR3 coding DNA: TGTGCCAGCAGCTTAGGCCAGGGGATTGTGACCCAGTACTTC.

This clonotype qualifies as medium-sized (0.01 to 0.1%). The chain uses TRBV20-1 and TRBJ2-3; tentative D call: TRBD2 (7 bases). The ends were cut back, 3 bases at V and 4 bases at J, with 11 bases in the middle. The CDR3 spans 13 residues. Germline loops: CDR1 DFQATT, CDR2 SNEGSKA (reference sequence). CDR3 amino acids: CSASRGRADTQYF. DNA for the CDR3: TGCAGTGCTAGTAGGGGGAGGGCAGATACGCAGTATTTT.

This clonotype is judged medium-sized. This chain uses TRBV11-1 with TRBJ2-7; D is uncertain. Germline lookup yields CDR1 SGHAT and CDR2 FQDESV (reference sequence). The CDR3 is made up of 12 amino acids. Trimming pared 2 bases from V and 7 bases from J, leaving 9 bases between. Written as DNA, the CDR3 is TGTGCCAGCAGCTTAAATTCCAATGAGCAGTACTTC. Protein sequence: CASSLNSNEQYF.

This clonotype is categorized as medium-sized. The rearrangement uses TRBV28 and TRBJ2-4; D is possibly TRBD1 (5 bases). The V and J ends lost 6 bases and 4 bases respectively, with 22 bases between them. Germline CDR1 MDHEN, CDR2 SYDVKM. The CDR3 totals 17 residues. DNA for the CDR3: TGTGCCAGCAGCAGCCCTCGACAGTACTCGGGTAAAAACATTCAGTACTTC. This encodes CASSSPRQYSGKNIQYF.

This clonotype has more than one count but fewer than ten. This chain joins TRBV19 and TRBJ2-7; TRBD2 aligns across 9 bases. The germline gives CDR1 LNHDA, CDR2 SQIVND (reference sequence). The CDR3 is 14 residues long. Germline trimming cut 3 bases from V and 5 bases from J; bases unmatched to any gene: 5. The CDR3 sequence is CASSIGASGDEQYF. For the CDR3, the DNA is TGTGCCAGTAGTATCGGGGCTAGCGGGGACGAGCAGTACTTC. The full variable domain, in which reference TRBV19 and TRBJ2-7 provide the parts outside the CDR3, is DGGITQSPKYLFRKEGQNVTLSCEQNLNHDAMYWYRQDPGQGLRLIYYSQIVNDFQKGDIAEGYSVSREKKESFPLTVTSAQKNPTAFYLCASSIGASGDEQYFGPGTRLTVT.

This clonotype is medium-sized by share. This chain joins TRBV4-1 and TRBJ2-4; possible D gene TRBD1, 5 bases. CDR3 length equals 16 residues. The V gene lost 4 bases and the J gene lost 0 bases, with 13 bases spanning the gap. Germline loops: CDR1 MGHRA, CDR2 YSYEKL. The CDR3 coding sequence is TGCGCCAGCAGCCCCTATGACAGACTAGCCAAAAACATTCAGTACTTC. The encoded protein is CASSPYDRLAKNIQYF.